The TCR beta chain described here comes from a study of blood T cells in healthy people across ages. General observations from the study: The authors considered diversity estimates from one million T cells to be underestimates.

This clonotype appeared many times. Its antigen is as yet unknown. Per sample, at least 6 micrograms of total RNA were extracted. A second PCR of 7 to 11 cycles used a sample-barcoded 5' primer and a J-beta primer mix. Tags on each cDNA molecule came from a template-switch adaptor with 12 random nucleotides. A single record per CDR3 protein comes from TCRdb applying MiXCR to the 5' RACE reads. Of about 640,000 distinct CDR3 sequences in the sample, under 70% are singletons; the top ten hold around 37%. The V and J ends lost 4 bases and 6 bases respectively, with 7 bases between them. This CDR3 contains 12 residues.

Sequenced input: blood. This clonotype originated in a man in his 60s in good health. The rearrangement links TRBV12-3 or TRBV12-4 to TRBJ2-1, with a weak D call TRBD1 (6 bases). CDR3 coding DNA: TGTGCCAGCAGTTCCAGGGGCAATGAGCAGTTCTTC. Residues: CASSSRGNEQFF.